The rows below give T cell receptor beta chains drawn from one sample of a study of T cell repertoires in cytomegalovirus infection. TCRdb re-called the reads through MiXCR, storing one row per CDR3 protein. The data hold about 490,000 distinct CDR3 sequences, with about 11% observed a single time. The sequenced sample was PBMCs. These receptors were collected from a human donor in good health (CMV status not recorded). Some clones in this sample may be carry-over from other donors' samples. Both conserved end residues are part of each CDR3. Each record gives: D gene, J gene, V gene, clone size, CDR3 length, CDR3 DNA, CDR3 protein. A D gene is named only where the DNA matches it firmly. Not all rows give a size; the values are once, few, many and, for expanded clones, a class.

>TRBD2|TRBJ2-2|TRBV7-8|many|15
TGTGCCAGCACCCCCGTCGGGGGGGGGACCGGGGAGCTGTTTTTT
CASTPVGGGTGELFF
>NA|TRBJ1-1|TRBV19|NA|13
TGTGCCAGTCAAAACCAGGGCGTCAATGAAGCTTTCTTT
CASQNQGVNEAFF
>NA|TRBJ2-5|TRBV10-3|NA|15
TGTGCCATCAGTGGGACACAGATTCCGCAAGAGACCCAGTACTTC
CAISGTQIPQETQYF
>NA|TRBJ2-5|TRBV3-1|few|14
TGTGCCAGCAGCCATCCCCAGCGCTCGGAGACCCAGTACTTC
CASSHPQRSETQYF
>NA|TRBJ2-7|TRBV20-1|few|12
TGCAGTGCTATGAATTCCTATAGCGAGCAGTACTTC
CSAMNSYSEQYF
>NA|TRBJ2-5|TRBV5-1|NA|15
TGCGCCAGCAGCTCAAATACCGGGAGCCAAGAGACCCAGTACTTC
CASSSNTGSQETQYF
>NA|TRBJ1-1|TRBV5-1|many|13
TGCGCCAGCAGCTTTGGTGGACCCACTGAAGCTTTCTTT
CASSFGGPTEAFF
>NA|TRBJ2-2|TRBV24-1|few|14
TGTGCCACCACCACTAGTGAGAACACCGGGGAGCTGTTTTTT
CATTTSENTGELFF
>NA|TRBJ1-1|TRBV6-1|NA|15
TGTGCCAGCAGCCCCCTAGGGCTAGGAGGAACTGAAGCTTTCTTT
CASSPLGLGGTEAFF
>NA|TRBJ2-2|TRBV12-3/TRBV12-4|NA|15
TGTGCCAGCAGTTTTCGGGGCGGGGGCGGCGGGGAGCTGTTTTTT
CASSFRGGGGGELFF
>TRBD1|TRBJ1-2|TRBV29-1|NA|15
TGCAGCGTCGCCGGGACAGGGGGCTACAGCTATGGCTACACCTTC
CSVAGTGGYSYGYTF
>NA|TRBJ2-7|TRBV20-1|NA|16
TGCAGTGCCGGCGGGGGTGCGGCAGGGGGCTCCTACGAGCAGTACTTC
CSAGGGAAGGSYEQYF
>NA|TRBJ1-1|TRBV28|many|13
TGTGCCAGCAGTCTTATGGACAGAGGAACAGCTTTCTTT
CASSLMDRGTAFF
>NA|TRBJ2-7|TRBV7-8|NA|16
TGTGCCAGCAGCTACGACCAGGCAATCCGCCGCCCCGAGCAGTACTTC
CASSYDQAIRRPEQYF
>TRBD2|TRBJ2-7|TRBV20-1|many|14
TGCAGTGCTCGACGTCTAGCGGGAGACTACGAGCAGTACTTC
CSARRLAGDYEQYF
>TRBD1|TRBJ1-1|TRBV6-6|few|15
TGTGCCAGCAATACAGGGGGAGAGTTGAACACTGAAGCTTTCTTT
CASNTGGELNTEAFF
>NA|TRBJ1-5|TRBV23-1|many|16
TGCGCCAGCAGTCAATCGCACAGGGAGGAGGAACAGCCCCAGCATTTT
CASSQSHREEEQPQHF
>NA|TRBJ2-2|TRBV5-4|NA|13
TGTGCCAGCAGCTTTGCGTACGCCGGGGAGCTGTTTTTT
CASSFAYAGELFF
>NA|TRBJ2-1|TRBV19|few|12
TGTGCCAGTAGTCCCCGGGCAAATGAGCAGTTCTTC
CASSPRANEQFF
>NA|TRBJ1-1|TRBV5-1|few|14
TGCGCCAGCAGCGAGGGGACTAGCGCAACTGAAGCTTTCTTT
CASSEGTSATEAFF
>NA|TRBJ2-1|TRBV29-1|few|12
TGCAGCGTAGGCTCGGAAGGGGTTGAGCAGTTCTTC
CSVGSEGVEQFF
>NA|TRBJ2-3|TRBV10-2|NA|13
TGCGCCAGCAGAGGAACACGCACAGATACGCAGTATTTT
CASRGTRTDTQYF
>NA|TRBJ2-7|TRBV7-2|many|17
TGTGCCAGCAGCTTAGATCGTTTTGGGGGGAGCTCCTACGAGCAGTACTTC
CASSLDRFGGSSYEQYF
>NA|TRBJ2-5|TRBV7-2|many|14
TGTGCCAGCAGCTTTGGGCTAGCTGGAGAGACCCAGTACTTC
CASSFGLAGETQYF
>TRBD2|TRBJ2-5|TRBV3-1|NA|17
TGTGCCAGCAGCCCTCTGAGTAGCGGGGGGACCCAAGAGACCCAGTACTTC
CASSPLSSGGTQETQYF
>TRBD2|TRBJ2-1|TRBV2|NA|17
TGTGCCAGCAGTGAAAAAAATGGACTAGCGGGAGTCCATGAGCAGTTCTTC
CASSEKNGLAGVHEQFF
>NA|TRBJ1-2|TRBV11-2|many|13
TGTGCCAGCAGCCCACCAGGTGGCTATGGCTACACCTTC
CASSPPGGYGYTF
>NA|TRBJ2-3|TRBV12-3/TRBV12-4|many|13
TGTGCCAGCAGTTTAGCAGGGAGGGATACGCAGTATTTT
CASSLAGRDTQYF
>NA|TRBJ1-5|TRBV7-4|many|13
TGTGCCAACTGCCGGGGGAGAAATCAGCCCCAGCATTTT
CANCRGRNQPQHF
>NA|TRBJ1-5|TRBV30|few|13
TGTGCCTGGAGGGGTCCCGGGGATCAGCCCCAGCATTTT
CAWRGPGDQPQHF
>TRBD2|TRBJ2-2|TRBV19|NA|14
TGTGCCAGCCTAGCGGGAGTAGGTACCGGGGAGCTGTTTTTT
CASLAGVGTGELFF